This TCR beta chain derives from a study of cytotoxic CD8 clonotypes in ibrutinib-treated CLL. This clone was picked up a small number of times. The V gene's germline CDR1 is SGHNT and CDR2 YYREEE (reference sequence). Trimming removed 5 bases at V and 5 bases at J, with 17 bases between. The CDR3 is 16 amino acids. The protocol was immunoSEQ multiplex PCR, while the TCRdb copy is restricted to in-frame clones and leaves out a portion. Of 45,000 to 60,000 clones listed, 56% were seen once; the top ten hold around 21%. The specimen comprised PBMCs, sampled after 24 months of ibrutinib treatment. The clonotype originates from a human donor with chronic lymphocytic leukemia. J is TRBJ1-6 and V is TRBV5-4; D ambiguous. CDR3 nucleotide sequence: TGTGCCAGCAGAGATCAGCCCGCCAACAATAATTCACCCCTCCACTTT. Its protein product is CASRDQPANNNSPLHF.